This TCR beta chain came from a study of Graves' ophthalmopathy and Graves' hyperthyroidism. The wider study: The collection of peripheral blood took place at initial diagnosis, before any treatment. Findings and limits, study-wide: Blood also harbored most expanded thyroid clonotypes above 0.001 frequency.

Trimming took off 5 bases at V and 6 bases at J, with 16 bases between the two ends. The CDR3 has 15 amino acids. Per germline, CDR1 MNHNS and CDR2 SASEGT. Diagnosis was based on clinical symptoms, serum thyroxine, TRAb, thyroid ultrasound and orbital computed tomography. Out of about 11 ml of fresh peripheral blood, PBMCs were obtained. This clonotype was seen only a few times. Its antigen is still unknown. RNA transcripts were the template, and TCR beta CDR3 regions were amplified from them. First-round RT-PCR employed HTBI primers, with a second-round multiplex PCR after it. TCRdb reprocessed the multiplex PCR reads via MiXCR and lists one record per CDR3 protein. The profile shows about 400,000 distinct CDR3 sequences, around 16% of them singletons.

V usage is TRBV6-1 and J usage is TRBJ2-2; D gene ambiguous. This TCR was sampled from a woman between 18 and 30 years old with Graves' ophthalmopathy. The sequencing sample was made of peripheral blood. In nucleotides, the CDR3 is TGTGCCAGCAGTCCCGGGCCCGACCGGGCCGGGGAGCTGTTTTTT. This sequence encodes CASSPGPDRAGELFF.